This T cell receptor (beta chain) was obtained from a study of CD8 T cells in Susac syndrome. Reverse transcription of roughly 0.5 to 1 ug RNA was carried out with random hexamers. The TCR beta CDR3 was amplified by immunoSEQ multiplex PCR across 54 Vbeta, 13 Jbeta. TCRdb re-called the immunoSEQ multiplex PCR reads with MiXCR, one entry per CDR3 protein. The sample lists approximately 190,000 distinct CDR3 sequences; about 93% were seen once. CDR1 and CDR2 (germline): DFQATT, SNEGSKA (reference sequence). Trimming cost V 6 bases and J 8 bases, with 22 bases left between them. The CDR3 is 14 amino acids. TCR beta from blood CD8+ and CD4+ T cells was sequenced. Healthy donors formed controls matched for age and sex. TEMRA cells were enriched by FACS, while CD8+ and CD4+ T cells were obtained through a negative isolation that was performed magnetically.

J is TRBJ1-2 and V is TRBV20-1; no clear D gene. The receptor comes from a human donor in good health. The source material was CD4+ T cells from PBMCs. The CDR3 loop reads CSAGPGLPTGGYTF. The CDR3 DNA reads as TGCAGTGCGGGTCCGGGCCTACCGACGGGAGGCTACACCTTC.